The next 10 T cell receptor beta chains were all read from a single sample in a study of blood T cell repertoires in COVID-19. The method was immunoSEQ multiplex PCR; TCRdb's version includes in-frame clones alone and lacks a portion of them. The sample has approximately 76,000 clones, roughly 86% seen once. The source material was peripheral blood. Receptor source: a woman aged 55-70 years with acute or convalescent COVID-19.

The chain couples TRBV28 to TRBJ1-2, with TRBD1 as a possible D gene (5 bases). Per the germline V gene, CDR1 is MDHEN and CDR2 is SYDVKM. The CDR3 has 13 residues. V was clipped by 0 bases and J by 4 bases, with 6 bases between them. Here the CDR3 DNA reads TGTGCCAGCAGTTTATGGGGGCTCTATGGCTACACCTTC. This encodes CASSLWGLYGYTF.

The chain carries TRBV27 and TRBJ1-5; no definite D call. V lost 3 bases and J 7 bases, leaving 13 bases between the germline ends. The CDR3 consists of 14 residues. Germline V gene data show CDR1 as MNHEY and CDR2 as SMNVEV (reference sequence). CDR3: CASSFSGGRQPQHF. The CDR3 DNA is TGTGCCAGCAGTTTCTCAGGAGGACGACAGCCCCAGCATTTT.

The chain uses TRBV9 and TRBJ2-1; TRBD1 matches 9 bases. Germline values: CDR1 SGDLS, CDR2 YYNGEE. The CDR3 totals 19 residues. Trimming at V came to 3 bases and at J to 1 base, leaving 14 bases not matched to a gene. CDR3 protein: CASSERDRDSSGSYNEQFF. In DNA, the CDR3 is TGTGCCAGCAGCGAAAGGGACAGGGACTCTAGCGGATCCTACAATGAGCAGTTCTTC.

CDR3 sequence: CASSPVGQEGADTQYF. Here the CDR3 DNA reads TGTGCCAGCAGTCCCGTGGGACAGGAGGGTGCAGATACGCAGTATTTT. The rearrangement links TRBV2 to TRBJ2-3; 8 bases fit TRBD1. Germline CDR1 SNHLY, CDR2 FYNNEI. V dropped 5 bases and J dropped 4; count of bases not matched to a gene: 11. The CDR3 is 16 amino acids.

The genes are TRBV7-9 and TRBJ2-7; 9 nucleotides line up with TRBD1. Germline assignment: CDR1 SEHNR and CDR2 FQNEAQ (reference sequence). The CDR3 has 15 residues. The ends lost 6 bases at V and 5 bases at J; junction bases unmatched: 11. The CDR3 loop is CASSSYRDRDNEQYF. The CDR3 nucleotides are TGTGCCAGCAGTAGCTACAGGGACAGGGACAACGAGCAGTACTTC.

This rearrangement joins TRBV6-2 or TRBV6-3 to TRBJ2-5; D unresolved. This CDR3 is built from 15 residues. With 7 bases removed from V and 8 bases from J, the gap between germline ends came to 23 bases. Germline CDR1 MNHEY, CDR2 SVGEGT. CDR3 in DNA: TGTGCCAGCATCCCGCATGGCTCGAACCTGTTTACCCAGTACTTC. Residues: CASIPHGSNLFTQYF.

The V call is TRBV4-2, the J call TRBJ2-1; 14 bases map to TRBD2. This CDR3 contains 17 residues. V shed 3 bases, J shed 4 bases, and the junction held 5 bases outside the gene matches. Per germline, CDR1 LGHNA and CDR2 YNFKEQ. The CDR3 sequence: CASSQWTSGGTYNEQFF. The CDR3, as DNA: TGTGCCAGCAGCCAGTGGACTAGCGGGGGGACTTACAATGAGCAGTTCTTC.

V is TRBV9 and J is TRBJ2-3; D call uncertain. This CDR3 spans 15 amino acids. V dropped 0 bases and J dropped 5 bases, with 13 bases sitting between them. Germline V gene lookup returns CDR1 SGDLS and CDR2 YYNGEE. The CDR3 coding sequence is TGTGCCAGCAGCGTAGGAGGCCCAAATGAAGATACGCAGTATTTT. Its protein is CASSVGGPNEDTQYF.

The V gene is TRBV5-1, the J gene TRBJ2-1; D is perhaps TRBD1 (5 bases). The CDR3 contains 14 residues. Germline CDR1 and CDR2: SGHRS and YFSETQ. The V end was cut by 3 bases, the J end by 6 bases, with 13 bases between. The CDR3 protein is CASSSGRQGNEQFF. The CDR3, as DNA: TGCGCCAGCAGCTCCGGCCGCCAGGGCAATGAGCAGTTCTTC.

The CDR3 DNA is TGTGCCAGCAGTGAACTAGACGATGAGCAGTTCTTC. Amino acid sequence: CASSELDDEQFF. This chain uses TRBV28 with TRBJ2-1; possible D gene TRBD2, 5 bases. This CDR3 region has 12 residues. Trimming pared 5 bases from V and 8 bases from J, leaving 10 bases between. CDR1 MDHEN and CDR2 SYDVKM come from the germline V gene.